Given below is one T cell receptor (beta chain) in context. Its antigen is not known. This specimen belongs to a study of cytomegalovirus exposure and HLA in healthy donors. Overall study results and limits: The likely origin of a cluster of highly shared sequence variants was a sequencing artifact.

The V gene end was trimmed by 5 bases and the J gene end by 6 bases; junction bases not matched to a gene: 12. The germline CDR1 and CDR2 sequences are SEHNR and FQNEAQ (reference sequence). The CDR3 runs to 15 residues. Primers: 60 Vbeta forward and 13 Jbeta reverse. Clones were sequenced by immunoSEQ multiplex PCR, and TCRdb holds only the in-frame ones, with some missing. The sample spans approximately 140,000 clones; the ten largest clones claim around 1.5%. The rearrangement uses TRBV7-9 and TRBJ1-2; 7 bases line up with TRBD1. This receptor was taken from a woman aged 45-65 years in good health and CMV-seronegative. Sequenced input: PBMCs. The DNA of the CDR3 is TGTGCCAGCAGCCTAGTTACAGGGGCCCTCAATGGCTACACCTTC. Residues: CASSLVTGALNGYTF.